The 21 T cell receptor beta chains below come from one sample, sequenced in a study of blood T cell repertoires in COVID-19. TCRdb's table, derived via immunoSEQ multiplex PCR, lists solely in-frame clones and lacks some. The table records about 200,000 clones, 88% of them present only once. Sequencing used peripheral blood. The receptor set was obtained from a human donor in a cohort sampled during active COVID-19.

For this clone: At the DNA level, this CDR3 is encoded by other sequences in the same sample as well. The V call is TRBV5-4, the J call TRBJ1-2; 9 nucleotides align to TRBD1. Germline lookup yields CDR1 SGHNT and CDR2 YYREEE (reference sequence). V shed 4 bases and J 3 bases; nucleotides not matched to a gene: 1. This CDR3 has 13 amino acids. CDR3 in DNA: TGTGCCAGCAGCCGGACAGGGGACTATGGCTACACCTTC. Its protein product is CASSRTGDYGYTF.

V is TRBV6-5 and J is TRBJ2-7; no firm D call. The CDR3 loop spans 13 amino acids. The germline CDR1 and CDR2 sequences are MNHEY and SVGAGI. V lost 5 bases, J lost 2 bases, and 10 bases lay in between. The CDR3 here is CASSTHPAYEQYF. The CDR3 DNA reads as TGTGCCAGCAGTACCCACCCGGCCTACGAGCAGTACTTC.

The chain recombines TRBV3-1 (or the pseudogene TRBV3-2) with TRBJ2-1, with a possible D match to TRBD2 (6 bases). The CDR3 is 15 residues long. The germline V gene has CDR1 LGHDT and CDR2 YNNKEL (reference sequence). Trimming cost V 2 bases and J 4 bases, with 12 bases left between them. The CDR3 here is CASSQKAGPYNEQFF. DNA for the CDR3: TGTGCCAGCAGCCAAAAGGCGGGGCCTTACAATGAGCAGTTCTTC.

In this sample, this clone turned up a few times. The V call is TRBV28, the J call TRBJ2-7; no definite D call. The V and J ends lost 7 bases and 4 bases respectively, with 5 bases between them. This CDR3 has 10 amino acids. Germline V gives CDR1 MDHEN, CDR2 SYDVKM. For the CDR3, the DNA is TGTGCCAGCACCGGTTACGAGCAGTACTTC. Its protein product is CASTGYEQYF. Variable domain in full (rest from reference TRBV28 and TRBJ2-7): DVKVTQSSRYLVKRTGEKVFLECVQDMDHENMFWYRQDPGLGLRLIYFSYDVKMKEKGDIPEGYSVSREKKERFSLILESASTNQTSMYLCASTGYEQYFGPGTRLTVT.

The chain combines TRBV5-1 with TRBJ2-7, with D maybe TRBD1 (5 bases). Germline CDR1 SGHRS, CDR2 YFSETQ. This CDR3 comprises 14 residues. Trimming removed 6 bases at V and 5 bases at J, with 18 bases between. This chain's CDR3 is CASKGQGEFDEQYF. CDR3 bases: TGCGCCAGCAAGGGGCAGGGTGAATTCGACGAGCAGTACTTC.

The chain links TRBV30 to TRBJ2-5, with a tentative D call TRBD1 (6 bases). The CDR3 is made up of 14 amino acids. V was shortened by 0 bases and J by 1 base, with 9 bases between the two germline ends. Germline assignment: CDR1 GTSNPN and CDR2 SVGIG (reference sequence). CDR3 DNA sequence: TGTGCCTGGAGTGTAATCAGGGGCCAAGAGACCCAGTACTTC. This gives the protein CAWSVIRGQETQYF.

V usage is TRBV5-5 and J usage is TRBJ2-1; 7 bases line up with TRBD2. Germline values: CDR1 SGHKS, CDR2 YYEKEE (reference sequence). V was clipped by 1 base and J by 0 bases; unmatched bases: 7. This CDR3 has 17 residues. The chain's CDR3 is CASSLLFGGNSYNEQFF. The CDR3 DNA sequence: TGTGCCAGCAGCTTGCTGTTCGGGGGGAACTCCTACAATGAGCAGTTCTTC.

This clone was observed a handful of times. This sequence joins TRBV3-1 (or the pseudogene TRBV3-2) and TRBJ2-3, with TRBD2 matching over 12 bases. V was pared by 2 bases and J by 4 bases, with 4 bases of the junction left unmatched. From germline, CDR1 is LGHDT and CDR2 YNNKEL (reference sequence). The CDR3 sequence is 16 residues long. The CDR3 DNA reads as TGTGCCAGCAGCCAATTTCTAGCGGGGGGGGCAGATACGCAGTATTTT. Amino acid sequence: CASSQFLAGGADTQYF.

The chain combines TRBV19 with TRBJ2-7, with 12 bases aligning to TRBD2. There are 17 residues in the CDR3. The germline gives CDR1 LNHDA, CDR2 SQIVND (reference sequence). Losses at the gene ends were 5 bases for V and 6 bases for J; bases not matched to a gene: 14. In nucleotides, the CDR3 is TGTGCCAGTAGTTCTACCCCAGGACTAGCGGGATTTCGCGAGCAGTACTTC. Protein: CASSSTPGLAGFREQYF.

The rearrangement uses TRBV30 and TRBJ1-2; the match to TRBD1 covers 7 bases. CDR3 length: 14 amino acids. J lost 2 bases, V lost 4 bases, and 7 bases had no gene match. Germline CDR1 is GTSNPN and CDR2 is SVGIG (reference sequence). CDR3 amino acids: CAWKRGPGNYGYTF. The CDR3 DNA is TGTGCCTGGAAAAGGGGGCCGGGGAACTATGGCTACACCTTC.

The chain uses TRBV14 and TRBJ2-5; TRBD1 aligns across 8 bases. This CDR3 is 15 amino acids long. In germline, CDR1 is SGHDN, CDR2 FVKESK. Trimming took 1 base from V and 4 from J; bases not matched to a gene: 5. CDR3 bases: TGTGCCAGCAGCCAAGGTACAACAGGGGGAGAGACCCAGTACTTC. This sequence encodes CASSQGTTGGETQYF.

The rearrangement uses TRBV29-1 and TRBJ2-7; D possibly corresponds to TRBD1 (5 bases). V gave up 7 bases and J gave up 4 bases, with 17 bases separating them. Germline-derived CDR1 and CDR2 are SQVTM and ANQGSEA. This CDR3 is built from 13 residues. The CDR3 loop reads CSGTQGIGYEQYF. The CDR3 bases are TGCAGCGGGACCCAGGGTATAGGGTACGAGCAGTACTTC.

The CDR3: CAIRDRVNTEAFF. The CDR3 nucleotides are TGTGCCATCCGAGACAGGGTAAACACTGAAGCTTTCTTT. V is TRBV10-3 and J is TRBJ1-1; 7 bases align to TRBD1. CDR3 length equals 13 residues. Unmatched junction bases numbered 5, after V lost 8 bases and J lost 2 bases. The germline V gene encodes CDR1 ENHRY and CDR2 SYGVKD.

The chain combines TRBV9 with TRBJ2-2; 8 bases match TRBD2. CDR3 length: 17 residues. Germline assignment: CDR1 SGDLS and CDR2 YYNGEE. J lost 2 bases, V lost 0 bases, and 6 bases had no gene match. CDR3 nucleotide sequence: TGTGCCAGCAGCGTAGTGGGCAGCGGGAGTAACACCGGGGAGCTGTTTTTT. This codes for CASSVVGSGSNTGELFF.

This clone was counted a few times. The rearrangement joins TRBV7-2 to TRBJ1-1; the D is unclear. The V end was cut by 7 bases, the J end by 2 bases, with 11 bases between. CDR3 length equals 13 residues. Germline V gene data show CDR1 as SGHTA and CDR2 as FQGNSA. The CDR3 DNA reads TGTGCCAGCACCCCCCAGGTTAACACTGAAGCTTTCTTT. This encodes CASTPQVNTEAFF. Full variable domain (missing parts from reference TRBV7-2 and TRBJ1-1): GAGVSQSPSNKVTEKGKDVELRCDPISGHTALYWYRQSLGQGLEFLIYFQGNSAPDKSGLPSDRFSAERTGGSVSTLTIQRTQQEDSAVYLCASTPQVNTEAFFGQGTRLTVV.

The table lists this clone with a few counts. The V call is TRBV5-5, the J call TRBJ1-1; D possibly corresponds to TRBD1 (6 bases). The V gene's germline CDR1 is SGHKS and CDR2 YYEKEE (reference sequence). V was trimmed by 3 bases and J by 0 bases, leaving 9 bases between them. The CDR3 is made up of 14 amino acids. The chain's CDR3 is CASSYRTVNTEAFF. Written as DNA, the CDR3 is TGTGCCAGCAGCTACAGGACAGTGAACACTGAAGCTTTCTTT.

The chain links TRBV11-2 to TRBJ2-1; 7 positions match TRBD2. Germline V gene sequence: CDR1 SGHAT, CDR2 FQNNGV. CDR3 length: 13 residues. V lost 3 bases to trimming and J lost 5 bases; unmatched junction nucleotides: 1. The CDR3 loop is CASSFGTNNEQFF. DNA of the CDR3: TGTGCCAGCAGCTTTGGGACTAACAATGAGCAGTTCTTC.

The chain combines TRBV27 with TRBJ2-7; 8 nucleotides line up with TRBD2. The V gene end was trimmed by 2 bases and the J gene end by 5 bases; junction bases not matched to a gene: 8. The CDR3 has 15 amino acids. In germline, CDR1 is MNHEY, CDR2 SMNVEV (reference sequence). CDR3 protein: CASSLRPAGVNEQYF. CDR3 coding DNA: TGTGCCAGCAGTTTACGCCCAGCGGGAGTCAACGAGCAGTACTTC.

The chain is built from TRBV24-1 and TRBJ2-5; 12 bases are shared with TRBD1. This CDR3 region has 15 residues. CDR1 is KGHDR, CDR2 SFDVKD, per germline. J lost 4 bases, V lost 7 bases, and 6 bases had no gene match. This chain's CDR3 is CATSRGDRGPETQYF. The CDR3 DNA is TGTGCCACCAGCAGGGGGGACAGGGGGCCAGAGACCCAGTACTTC.

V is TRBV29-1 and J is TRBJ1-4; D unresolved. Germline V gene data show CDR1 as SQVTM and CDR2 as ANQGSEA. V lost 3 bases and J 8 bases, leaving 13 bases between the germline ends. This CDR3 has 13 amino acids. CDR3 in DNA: TGCAGCGTTGATTCGGGGTTCGGCGAAAAACTGTTTTTT. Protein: CSVDSGFGEKLFF.

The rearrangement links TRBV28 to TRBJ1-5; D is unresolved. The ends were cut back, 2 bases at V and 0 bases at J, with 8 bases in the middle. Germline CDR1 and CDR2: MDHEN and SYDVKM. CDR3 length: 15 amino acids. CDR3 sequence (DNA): TGTGCCAGCAGTTTAGAGGATCATAGCAATCAGCCCCAGCATTTT. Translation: CASSLEDHSNQPQHF.